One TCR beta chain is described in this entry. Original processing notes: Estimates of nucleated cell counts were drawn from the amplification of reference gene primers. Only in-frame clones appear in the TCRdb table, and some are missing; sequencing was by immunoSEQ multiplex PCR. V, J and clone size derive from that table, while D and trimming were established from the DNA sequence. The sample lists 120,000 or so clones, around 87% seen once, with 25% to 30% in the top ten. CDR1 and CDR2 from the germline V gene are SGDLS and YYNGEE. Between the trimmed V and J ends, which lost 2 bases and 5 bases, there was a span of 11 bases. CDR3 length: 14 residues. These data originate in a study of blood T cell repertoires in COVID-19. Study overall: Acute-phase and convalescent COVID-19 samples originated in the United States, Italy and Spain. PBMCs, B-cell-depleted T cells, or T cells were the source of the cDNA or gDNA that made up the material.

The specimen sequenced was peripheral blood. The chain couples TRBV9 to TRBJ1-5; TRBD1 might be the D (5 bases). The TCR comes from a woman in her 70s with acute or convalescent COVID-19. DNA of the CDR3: TGTGCCAGCAGCGTTGACGGGGGATATCAGCCCCAGCATTTT. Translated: CASSVDGGYQPQHF.